This TCR beta chain stems from a study of beta chain features in type 1 diabetes. Germline CDR1 reads MNHEY; CDR2 reads SMNVEV (reference sequence). The CDR3 loop spans 16 amino acids. With V trimmed by 2 bases and J by 5 bases, 11 bases remained unmatched. Study-wide results and limits: A moderate, significant TCRB CDR3 shortening appeared in type 1 diabetes across four CD4+ subsets.

In the case of this clone: Its target is not known.

Expressed TCRB transcripts got sequenced, as all isolated RNA was reverse transcribed. The table came from immunoSEQ multiplex PCR; TCRdb's copy has only in-frame clones and leaves some out. The table has about 650,000 clones, 9.5% to 15% seen once; the top ten hold roughly 0.12%. The TCR sequence derives from a man aged 30 to 45 with type 1 diabetes. V and J are TRBV27 and TRBJ1-2, with TRBD1 matching 7 bases. Sequencing used naive CD4+ T cells from blood. CDR3 coding DNA: TGTGCCAGCAGTTTAAGAGGAGCGGGACAGAAGTATGGCTACACCTTC. Translated: CASSLRGAGQKYGYTF.